Each of the 32 T cell receptor beta chains below was sequenced from the same sample in a study of cytomegalovirus exposure and HLA in healthy donors. The PCR employed 60 Vbeta primers together with 13 Jbeta primers. TCRdb's copy holds only in-frame clones and misses some; the assay was immunoSEQ multiplex PCR. The sample yields roughly 100,000 clones, around 73% seen once. Input material: PBMCs. These receptors were obtained from a woman aged 60-75 years in good health and CMV-seronegative.

The chain joins TRBV6-5 to TRBJ1-2; 7 positions match TRBD1. This CDR3 has 14 residues. CDR1 MNHEY and CDR2 SVGAGI come from the germline V gene. V lost 0 bases and J lost 4; bases outside the gene matches: 2. The DNA of the CDR3 is TGTGCCAGCAGTTACTCTCCAGGGGGCTATGGCTACACCTTC. Protein product: CASSYSPGGYGYTF.

The V and J genes are TRBV27 and TRBJ1-5, with D uncertain. V was trimmed by 2 bases and J by 0 bases, leaving 8 bases between them. Germline-derived CDR1 and CDR2 are MNHEY and SMNVEV (reference sequence). The CDR3 runs 15 residues. The CDR3: CASSLGPYSNQPQHF. The DNA for the CDR3 is TGTGCCAGCAGTTTAGGGCCTTATAGCAATCAGCCCCAGCATTTT.

This chain links TRBV29-1 with TRBJ2-2, with D possibly being TRBD2 (6 bases). Germline V gives CDR1 SQVTM, CDR2 ANQGSEA. There are 13 residues in the CDR3. The V end lost 6 bases, the J end lost 3 bases, and 11 bases lay between the germline ends. CDR3 in amino acids: CSVFRDYTGELFF. The CDR3 bases are TGCAGCGTCTTCCGGGACTACACCGGGGAGCTGTTTTTT.

This clone was seen a handful of times. The V gene is TRBV5-1, the J gene TRBJ2-2; 9 nucleotides match TRBD1. The CDR3 runs to 17 residues. Germline V CDR1 and CDR2: SGHRS, YFSETQ. With 1 base clipped from V and 5 bases from J, the junction kept 9 bases outside the gene matches. The CDR3: CASSLSSPGQGTGELFF. CDR3 nucleotides: TGCGCCAGCAGCTTGTCGTCGCCGGGACAGGGTACCGGGGAGCTGTTTTTT.

The chain recombines TRBV28 with TRBJ2-1; TRBD2 aligns across 12 bases. From germline, CDR1 is MDHEN and CDR2 SYDVKM. The CDR3 runs to 17 residues. V was clipped by 2 bases and J by 9 bases; unmatched bases: 11. CDR3 amino acids: CASSLRASGRASVEQFF. The CDR3 DNA sequence: TGTGCCAGCAGTTTACGGGCTAGCGGGAGGGCCTCGGTTGAGCAGTTCTTC.

This rearrangement joins TRBV30 to TRBJ1-3; D is perhaps TRBD1 (5 bases). V was pared by 0 bases and J by 15 bases, with 12 bases between. The CDR3 contains 11 residues. Germline CDR1 and CDR2: GTSNPN and SVGIG (reference sequence). The CDR3 sequence: CAWSVWGAPYF. Written as DNA, the CDR3 is TGTGCCTGGAGTGTATGGGGCGCCCCATATTTT.

The chain's CDR3 is CASSQGDRYTF. Written as DNA, the CDR3 is TGTGCCAGCAGCCAGGGTGATCGCTACACCTTC. The chain has TRBV5-6 and TRBJ1-2; tentative D call: TRBD1 (5 bases). Germline CDR1 reads SGHDT; CDR2 reads YYEEEE. The CDR3 is 11 amino acids. V lost 4 bases and J lost 9, with 10 bases in between.

The chain links TRBV6-1 to TRBJ2-5; 11 nucleotides match TRBD2. Looked up from germline, CDR1 is MNHNS and CDR2 is SASEGT. The V segment lost 6 bases and the J segment 9 bases; nucleotides outside the gene matches: 9. The CDR3 runs 14 residues. CDR3 residues: CASRKTSGSTPQYF. The CDR3 DNA is TGTGCCAGCAGGAAAACTAGCGGGAGTACGCCCCAGTACTTC.

This clone was observed a handful of times. V gene TRBV30 combines with J gene TRBJ1-2; 8 bases are a match to TRBD1. The length of the CDR3 is 11 residues. Germline V CDR1 and CDR2: GTSNPN, SVGIG (reference sequence). V shed 5 bases, J shed 10 bases, and the junction held 6 bases outside the gene matches. The CDR3 DNA sequence: TGTGCCTGGTCCACAGGGGGAGACTACACCTTC. Protein product: CAWSTGGDYTF.

The V and J genes are TRBV11-3 and TRBJ2-7; TRBD1 aligns across 7 bases. The ends lost 1 base at V and 3 bases at J; junction bases unmatched: 6. CDR1 is SGHNT and CDR2 is YENEEA in the germline V gene. The CDR3 runs 15 residues. The CDR3 here is CASSLGQGISYEQYF. In DNA form, the CDR3 reads TGTGCCAGCAGCTTAGGACAGGGAATAAGCTACGAGCAGTACTTC.

The gene calls are TRBV7-2 and TRBJ1-5; D call uncertain. Germline loops: CDR1 SGHTA, CDR2 FQGNSA. V was trimmed by 2 bases and J by 5 bases, leaving 13 bases between them. This CDR3 is 15 amino acids long. CDR3 amino acids: CASSLRWARDQPQHF. The DNA of the CDR3 is TGTGCCAGCAGCTTAAGGTGGGCGCGGGATCAGCCCCAGCATTTT.

This clone was seen just once. The genes are TRBV13 and TRBJ2-1; 9 nucleotides align to TRBD2. CDR1 is PRHDT and CDR2 is FYEKMQ in the germline V gene (reference sequence). The CDR3 is 18 residues long. Trimming at V came to 5 bases and at J to 9 bases, leaving 20 bases not matched to a gene. The CDR3 DNA is TGTGCCAGCAGCCCCCGGAGGGATGTAGCGGGAGAACCGGTTGAGCAGTTCTTC. Its translation: CASSPRRDVAGEPVEQFF.

CDR3 in DNA: TGTGCCAGCAGCTTGGGGGGGCTTGATGGCTACACCTTC. Residues: CASSLGGLDGYTF. This chain connects TRBV5-4 to TRBJ1-2; perhaps TRBD1 as D (6 bases). Germline V gene data show CDR1 as SGHNT and CDR2 as YYREEE (reference sequence). The CDR3 length is 13 residues. Trimming pared 0 bases from V and 6 bases from J, leaving 9 bases between.

The chain recombines TRBV7-8 with TRBJ1-2; D gene unclear. The germline V and J ends were trimmed by 1 base and 0 bases, with 9 bases remaining between them. CDR1 SGHVS and CDR2 FQNEAQ come from the germline V gene. This CDR3 region has 15 residues. The CDR3 region is CASSLGSVTNYGYTF. The CDR3 DNA reads TGTGCCAGCAGCTTAGGGAGCGTTACTAACTATGGCTACACCTTC. Full variable domain (rest looked up from reference TRBV7-8 and TRBJ1-2): GAGVSQSPRYKVAKRGQDVALRCDPISGHVSLFWYQQALGQGPEFLTYFQNEAQLDKSGLPSDRFFAERPEGSVSTLKIQRTQQEDSAVYLCASSLGSVTNYGYTFGSGTRLTVV.

The gene calls are TRBV4-1 and TRBJ1-2; no clear D. CDR1 is MGHRA and CDR2 is YSYEKL in the germline V gene. Deletions cut 0 bases from V and 2 bases from J, with 7 bases between. The CDR3 runs to 14 residues. The CDR3 DNA reads TGCGCCAGCAGCCAAGATAACACAAACTATGGCTACACCTTC. Its translation: CASSQDNTNYGYTF.

The chain is built from TRBV10-3 and TRBJ2-1; 10 bases are shared with TRBD2. The CDR3 loop spans 16 amino acids. Germline CDR1 reads ENHRY; CDR2 reads SYGVKD. J gave up 4 bases and V 7 bases, and 10 bases lay outside the gene matches. The CDR3 nucleotides are TGTGCCATCACCCAGAGCGGGAGGGCGGAATACAATGAGCAGTTCTTC. Its translation is CAITQSGRAEYNEQFF.

V usage is TRBV10-2 and J usage is TRBJ2-5, with D maybe TRBD2 (7 bases). This CDR3 contains 16 residues. The germline V gene has CDR1 WSHSY and CDR2 SAAADI. Trimming took 0 bases from V and 2 from J, leaving 13 bases between them. The CDR3 protein is CASSESRRGPQETQYF. CDR3 bases: TGCGCCAGCAGTGAGTCGCGGCGGGGGCCTCAAGAGACCCAGTACTTC.

The chain recombines TRBV6-6 with TRBJ2-7, with a possible D match to TRBD2 (5 bases). Trimming took off 2 bases at V and 7 bases at J, with 15 bases between the two ends. The germline gives CDR1 MNHNY, CDR2 SVGAGI (reference sequence). The CDR3 totals 14 residues. The DNA for the CDR3 is TGTGCCAGCAGTTACGGCCGGGATCGAATGGAGCAGTACTTC. Protein: CASSYGRDRMEQYF.

This sequence joins TRBV4-1 and TRBJ2-1; 15 bases line up with TRBD2. In germline, CDR1 is MGHRA, CDR2 YSYEKL. V gave up 3 bases and J gave up 2 bases; unmatched junction bases: 8. The CDR3 runs to 19 residues. CDR3 bases: TGCGCCAGCAGCCAGGGGACTAGCGGGGGGTTATATCCCTACAATGAGCAGTTCTTC. It yields the protein CASSQGTSGGLYPYNEQFF.

The chain carries TRBV4-1 and TRBJ2-1; the D is unclear. The CDR3 is 17 residues long. V lost 0 bases to trimming and J lost 0 bases, with 12 bases between them. Germline CDR1 and CDR2: MGHRA and YSYEKL. The CDR3 protein is CASSQDLSSDSYNEQFF. CDR3 bases: TGCGCCAGCAGCCAAGATCTCTCGAGTGACTCCTACAATGAGCAGTTCTTC.

This chain uses TRBV29-1 with TRBJ2-2, with D uncertain. The germline V gene has CDR1 SQVTM and CDR2 ANQGSEA. The CDR3 is 13 residues long. V gave up 4 bases and J gave up 2 bases, with 8 bases separating them. This CDR3 reads CSVVQVNTGELFF. The CDR3 DNA sequence: TGCAGCGTTGTGCAGGTTAACACCGGGGAGCTGTTTTTT.

The CDR3 loop reads CASSQGALSGNTIYF. DNA of the CDR3: TGCGCCAGCAGCCAAGGGGCCCTCTCTGGAAACACCATATATTTT. This chain joins TRBV4-1 and TRBJ1-3; no definite D call. The germline gives CDR1 MGHRA, CDR2 YSYEKL. The CDR3 length is 15 residues. Trimming removed 1 base from V and 0 bases from J, with 7 bases in between.

This CDR3 is CASSVTGTGSNEQFF. CDR3 nucleotide sequence: TGTGCCAGCAGCGTCACCGGGACAGGGAGCAATGAGCAGTTCTTC. The chain employs TRBV11-2 and TRBJ2-1; 9 bases line up with TRBD1. V trimming: 5 bases; J trimming: 6 bases; junction bases outside the gene matches: 8. CDR1 is SGHAT, CDR2 FQNNGV, per germline. This CDR3 is 15 amino acids long.

This chain uses TRBV6-6 with TRBJ1-2, with no clear D. CDR3 length: 15 residues. Per germline, CDR1 MNHNY and CDR2 SVGAGI (reference sequence). Trimming cost V 4 bases and J 4 bases, with 16 bases left between them. CDR3 in DNA: TGTGCCAGCAGTTGGACCCGGGAACTCTTCTATGGCTACACCTTC. Residues: CASSWTRELFYGYTF.

The rearrangement joins TRBV5-1 to TRBJ2-1; D possibly corresponds to TRBD1 (6 bases). Between the trimmed V and J ends, which lost 1 base and 6 bases, there was a span of 17 bases. This CDR3 is built from 16 residues. The germline V gene has CDR1 SGHRS and CDR2 YFSETQ. The CDR3: CASSLNPAGAGNEQFF. CDR3 DNA sequence: TGCGCCAGCAGCTTGAATCCGGCAGGGGCGGGCAATGAGCAGTTCTTC.

V is TRBV5-1 and J is TRBJ2-5, with TRBD2 matching over 11 bases. CDR3 length equals 17 residues. The germline gives CDR1 SGHRS, CDR2 YFSETQ. J was trimmed by 6 bases and V by 1 base; bases with no gene match: 11. CDR3 residues: CASSLFPPWTSGQTQYF. The CDR3 region has the DNA TGCGCCAGCAGCTTGTTTCCCCCGTGGACTAGCGGGCAGACCCAGTACTTC.

The chain recombines TRBV2 with TRBJ1-5; TRBD1 agrees at 7 bases. Germline assignment: CDR1 SNHLY and CDR2 FYNNEI. Trimming cost V 6 bases and J 4 bases; bases outside gene matches: 3. The CDR3 length is 13 residues. Here the CDR3 reads CASRGQTNQPQHF. The CDR3 nucleotides read TGTGCCAGCAGGGGACAGACGAATCAGCCCCAGCATTTT. The whole variable domain, remainder taken from reference TRBV2 and TRBJ1-5, is EPEVTQTPSHQVTQMGQEVILRCVPISNHLYFYWYRQILGQKVEFLVSFYNNEISEKSEIFDDQFSVERPDGSNFTLKIRSTKLEDSAMYFCASRGQTNQPQHFGDGTRLSIL.

The chain has TRBV27 and TRBJ1-2; 7 bases agree with TRBD1. V trimming: 7 bases; J trimming: 2 bases; junction bases outside the gene matches: 16. From germline, CDR1 is MNHEY and CDR2 SMNVEV (reference sequence). This CDR3 spans 17 amino acids. For the CDR3, the DNA is TGTGCCAGCACCCCGAGGGGATTCCAGGGGGAAAACTATGGCTACACCTTC. It encodes CASTPRGFQGENYGYTF.

V gene TRBV9 combines with J gene TRBJ2-2, with 8 positions matching TRBD1. The CDR3 covers 15 residues. Per germline, CDR1 SGDLS and CDR2 YYNGEE. The J segment lost 8 bases and the V segment lost 0 bases, leaving 6 bases of the junction unmatched. The CDR3 here is CASSVGETGEGELFF. The CDR3 DNA is TGTGCCAGCAGCGTAGGGGAGACAGGGGAAGGGGAGCTGTTTTTT.

The V call is TRBV19, the J call TRBJ1-5; 8 bases fit TRBD1. Germline V gives CDR1 LNHDA, CDR2 SQIVND (reference sequence). The CDR3 runs to 14 residues. The V segment lost 6 bases and the J segment 7 bases; nucleotides outside the gene matches: 8. As DNA, the CDR3 is TGTGCCAGTAGCCCGGACAGGGTGGGGCAGCCCCAGCATTTT. This encodes CASSPDRVGQPQHF.

This chain uses TRBV7-9 with TRBJ2-5; TRBD1 agrees at 7 bases. V trimming: 5 bases; J trimming: 5 bases; junction bases outside the gene matches: 14. The germline gives CDR1 SEHNR, CDR2 FQNEAQ (reference sequence). The CDR3 is 16 residues long. CDR3 DNA: TGTGCCAGCAGCCACCAAGACAGGGCTATAATCGAGACCCAGTACTTC. It translates to CASSHQDRAIIETQYF.

This chain connects TRBV19 to TRBJ1-1, with D possibly TRBD1 on 5 matching bases. The V end was cut by 5 bases, the J end by 2 bases, with 9 bases between. Looked up from germline, CDR1 is LNHDA and CDR2 is SQIVND (reference sequence). The CDR3 runs to 13 residues. CDR3 sequence (DNA): TGTGCCAGTAGTGCGACAGTTAACACTGAAGCTTTCTTT. Translated, it gives CASSATVNTEAFF.